By proportion, the clone carrying this T cell receptor beta chain is medium-sized. These data come from a study of T cell changes during pregnancy in multiple sclerosis. TCRdb's table, derived via immunoSEQ multiplex PCR, lists solely in-frame clones and lacks some. The sample has about 50,000 clones, around 90% seen once; the top ten hold 10%. The sequencing here drew on CD8+ T cells from peripheral blood mononuclear cells, taken after pregnancy. This sequence was found in a female donor with multiple sclerosis, enrolled in a pregnancy study.

CDR3 DNA: TGTGCCAGCAGCCTCCGGGGGACAGGCGCCACTTCACCCCTCCACTTT. It encodes CASSLRGTGATSPLHF. The V gene is TRBV5-8, the J gene TRBJ1-6; TRBD1 matches 8 bases. CDR3 length: 16 amino acids. Germline V gives CDR1 SGHTS, CDR2 YDEGEE. After removal of 4 bases from V and 9 bases from J, the junction contained 12 bases not matched to a gene. Full variable domain (rest looked up from reference TRBV5-8 and TRBJ1-6): EAGVTQSPTHLIKTRGQQATLRCSPISGHTSVYWYQQALGLGLQFLLWYDEGEERNRGNFPPRFSGRQFPNYSSELNVNALELEDSALYLCASSLRGTGATSPLHFGNGTRLTVT.